This is a list of T cell receptor beta chains from one sample in a study of blood T cell repertoires in COVID-19. Data came from immunoSEQ multiplex PCR; TCRdb stores just in-frame clones and leaves some out. The table records some 110,000 clones, 87% of them present only once. The source material was peripheral blood. The source is a human donor in a cohort sampled during active COVID-19. Both conserved end residues are part of each CDR3. A D gene is named only where the DNA matches it firmly. Size values are once, few and many counts, or a class for expanded clones, and some rows have none.

TRBJ1-1 | - | TRBV5-1 | - | TGCGCCAGCAGCTTGACCCGGGAAACTGAAGCTTTCTTT | CASSLTRETEAFF
TRBJ2-7 | - | TRBV11-3 | TRBD1 | TGTGCCAGCAGCTCGGGATTAGGACAGGGAGATGGGTCCTACGAGCAGTACTTC | CASSSGLGQGDGSYEQYF
TRBJ2-1 | - | TRBV19 | - | TGTGCCAGTAGTATTGGGCAGGGTGGCCACAATGAGCAGTTCTTC | CASSIGQGGHNEQFF
TRBJ1-4 | - | TRBV3-1/TRBV3-2 | - | TGTGCCAGCAGCCCTTCAACCGGGAGATTGGGAGAAAAACTGTTTTTT | CASSPSTGRLGEKLFF
TRBJ2-3 | few | TRBV29-1 | TRBD1 | TGCAGCGTAAGACAGGGGAGCACAGATACGCAGTATTTT | CSVRQGSTDTQYF
TRBJ2-3 | - | TRBV12-3/TRBV12-4 | - | TGTGCCAGCAGTACCCGGGACACAGATACGCAGTATTTT | CASSTRDTDTQYF
TRBJ2-5 | - | TRBV19 | TRBD1 | TGTGCCAGTAGTCCACAGGGGGGAGAGGAGACCCAGTACTTC | CASSPQGGEETQYF
TRBJ2-3 | - | TRBV6-4 | - | TGTGCCAGCAGTGTTTCTGGGGCAGGAAGCACAGATACGCAGTATTTT | CASSVSGAGSTDTQYF
TRBJ2-3 | - | TRBV5-1 | - | TGCGCGACGGCGGGACTCCACACAGATACGCAGTATTTT | CATAGLHTDTQYF
TRBJ2-6 | - | TRBV5-1 | TRBD1 | TGCGCCAGCAGCATTACAGGGGACGGGGCCAACGTCCTGACTTTC | CASSITGDGANVLTF
TRBJ1-6 | - | TRBV10-1 | - | TGCGCCAGCAGTGATACGGGGAGGAAGAATTCACCCCTCCACTTT | CASSDTGRKNSPLHF
TRBJ1-2 | - | TRBV6-1 | - | TGTGCCAGCAGTGAATTTCAGCCGGGGATAGGCTATGGCTACACCTTC | CASSEFQPGIGYGYTF
TRBJ1-1 | - | TRBV10-2 | - | TGCGCCAGCAGTGAGCCGACAACCCTAGCTTTCTTT | CASSEPTTLAFF
TRBJ1-1 | - | TRBV29-1 | TRBD1 | TGCAGCGTTGAAGCCCGGGACAGGGGTAGTGAAGCTTTCTTT | CSVEARDRGSEAFF
TRBJ2-1 | - | TRBV5-6 | - | TGTGCCAGCAGCTCGCTGGGCCGAGATCCAAGCTCCTACAATGAGCAGTTCTTC | CASSSLGRDPSSYNEQFF
TRBJ2-5 | - | TRBV5-6 | - | TGTGCCAGCAGCTTGAGGGGGAGTACGCAAGAGACCCAGTACTTC | CASSLRGSTQETQYF
TRBJ2-2 | - | TRBV27 | - | TGTGCCAGCAACGAGGGCACCGGGGAGCTGTTTTTT | CASNEGTGELFF
TRBJ1-1 | - | TRBV19 | - | TGTGCCAGTAGTATTGGGCCGGCGCGGGGCACTGAAGCTTTCTTT | CASSIGPARGTEAFF
TRBJ2-7 | - | TRBV5-1 | TRBD2 | TGCGCCAGCAGCCAGGGACTAGCGGGGAGCTCCTACGAGCAGTACTTC | CASSQGLAGSSYEQYF
TRBJ1-3 | once | TRBV9 | - | TGTGCCAGCAGCGTAGCCTTCTCTGGAAACACCATATATTTT | CASSVAFSGNTIYF
TRBJ2-1 | - | TRBV10-2 | TRBD2 | TGCGCCAGCAGTATCCTAGCGGGAGGGGATGAGCAGTTCTTC | CASSILAGGDEQFF
TRBJ2-7 | - | TRBV18 | TRBD2 | TGTGCCAGCTCACCTAGCGGGAGGAGTTACGAGCAGTACTTC | CASSPSGRSYEQYF
TRBJ2-7 | - | TRBV5-1 | - | TGCGCCAGCAGCTTGGATACAGGGAAAATCTACGAGCAGTACTTC | CASSLDTGKIYEQYF
TRBJ2-1 | - | TRBV29-1 | TRBD2 | TGCAGCCCAGAGTCGGCGGGAGCGGTTGAGCAGTTCTTC | CSPESAGAVEQFF
TRBJ1-6 | - | TRBV19 | - | TGTGCCAGTAGTATAGGTAGTTCACCCCTCCACTTT | CASSIGSSPLHF
TRBJ2-7 | once | TRBV6-2/TRBV6-3 | - | TGTGCCAGCAGTTACTCGGAACAGAACCCCTACGAGCAGTACTTC | CASSYSEQNPYEQYF
TRBJ1-2 | - | TRBV19 | - | TGTGCCAGTAGTAACGACAGGTACTATGGCTACACCTTC | CASSNDRYYGYTF
TRBJ1-1 | few | TRBV29-1 | TRBD1 | TGCAGCGGACAGGGGGCTCGGAACACTGAAGCTTTCTTT | CSGQGARNTEAFF
TRBJ2-7 | - | TRBV6-5 | - | TGTGCCAGCAGCTTCACACACTCCTACGAGCAGTACTTC | CASSFTHSYEQYF
TRBJ2-5 | few | TRBV4-1 | TRBD2 | TGCGCCAGCAGCCAACCTTCCGGAGGGCTAGCGGGAACTGAGACCCAGTACTTC | CASSQPSGGLAGTETQYF
TRBJ1-2 | once | TRBV19 | TRBD1 | TGTGCCAGTATTAAGACAGGGGGTCTCGTCTATGGCTACACCTTC | CASIKTGGLVYGYTF
TRBJ2-5 | - | TRBV19 | - | TGTGCCAGTAGTTTCTCGACGGGAAACCAAGAGACCCAGTACTTC | CASSFSTGNQETQYF
TRBJ2-7 | - | TRBV5-4 | TRBD2 | TGTGCCAGCAGCTTGCGTCGGACTAGCGGGGAAGAGCAGTACTTC | CASSLRRTSGEEQYF
TRBJ1-3 | - | TRBV6-1 | TRBD1 | TGTGCCAGCAGTGTCCCTTCCTGGACAGGGTTCGGAAACACCATATATTTT | CASSVPSWTGFGNTIYF
TRBJ1-6 | - | TRBV27 | - | TGTGCCAGCAGTTTATTTGCGCAGGGTAATTCACCCCTCCACTTT | CASSLFAQGNSPLHF
TRBJ1-5 | - | TRBV7-2 | - | TGTGCCAGCAGTTTACAGGTGTCTAGCAATCAGCCCCAGCATTTT | CASSLQVSSNQPQHF
TRBJ1-4 | - | TRBV30 | - | TGTGCCTGGAGTCTACTTGGAGGCACTAATGAAAAACTGTTTTTT | CAWSLLGGTNEKLFF
TRBJ1-6 | - | TRBV5-1 | - | TGCGCCAGCAGCTTGGCCACACAGGGAAATTCACCCCTCCACTTT | CASSLATQGNSPLHF
TRBJ2-5 | - | TRBV3-1/TRBV3-2 | - | TGTGCCAGCAGCCAAGGACCTCAAGGCGGGGAGACCCAGTACTTC | CASSQGPQGGETQYF
TRBJ2-7 | - | TRBV11-3 | TRBD2 | TGTGCCAGCAGCTTAGCGAGTAGCGGGAGGTATTACGAGCAGTACTTC | CASSLASSGRYYEQYF
TRBJ1-2 | - | TRBV5-1 | TRBD1 | TGCGCCAGCAGCCCAGCACAGGGGTATGGCTACACCTTC | CASSPAQGYGYTF
TRBJ2-3 | - | TRBV5-1 | TRBD1 | TGCGCCAGCAGCTCCTCCGGGACAGGGGCAACAGATACGCAGTATTTT | CASSSSGTGATDTQYF
TRBJ1-3 | - | TRBV7-6 | TRBD1 | TGTGCCAGCAGCCTCCTTCAGGGGGCGGCTGGAAACACCATATATTTT | CASSLLQGAAGNTIYF
TRBJ1-3 | - | TRBV6-6 | - | TGTGCCAGCAGTCTAAAACCGAACAGCCGCTCTGGAAACACCATATATTTT | CASSLKPNSRSGNTIYF
TRBJ1-2 | - | TRBV10-3 | - | TGTGCCATCAGTGAGTCCGACAGATACTATGGCTACACCTTC | CAISESDRYYGYTF
TRBJ1-1 | few | TRBV7-9 | - | TGTGCCAGCAGCTTAGCGGGAGGACACCCGAGGGGCACTGAAGCTTTCTTT | CASSLAGGHPRGTEAFF
TRBJ1-5 | - | TRBV6-5 | - | TGTGCCAGCAGACCGGGAACAGGGCCCAATCAGCCCCAGCATTTT | CASRPGTGPNQPQHF
TRBJ1-4 | few | TRBV10-3 | - | TGTGCCATCAGTGAGTCGCCCGGGTCTAGTAATGAAAAACTGTTTTTT | CAISESPGSSNEKLFF
TRBJ2-3 | - | TRBV7-2 | TRBD2 | TGTGCCAGCAGCTCCCGACTAGCGGCCACAGATACGCAGTATTTT | CASSSRLAATDTQYF
TRBJ2-2 | - | TRBV5-4 | - | TGTGCCAGCAGCGCAGGGTTCACCGGGGAGCTGTTTTTT | CASSAGFTGELFF
TRBJ1-3 | - | TRBV6-6 | - | TGTGCCAGCAGTTTAAGCGGGTCGAGCTCTGGAAACACCATATATTTT | CASSLSGSSSGNTIYF
TRBJ1-5 | - | TRBV30 | - | TGTGCCTGGAGTGTACCGCAGGGGCCAGGCAATCAGCCCCAGCATTTT | CAWSVPQGPGNQPQHF
TRBJ1-1 | - | TRBV5-1 | - | TGCGCCAGCAGCTTGGACGGGGAGATGAACACTGAAGCTTTCTTT | CASSLDGEMNTEAFF
TRBJ1-2 | - | TRBV2 | - | TGTGCCAGCACGGGTTTAAGGGGTACGGCGGAGGGCTACACCTTC | CASTGLRGTAEGYTF
TRBJ1-3 | once | TRBV19 | TRBD1 | TGTGCCAGTAGTATAGGTGGACAGGACGGAAACACCATATATTTT | CASSIGGQDGNTIYF
TRBJ1-2 | - | TRBV11-2 | - | TGTGCCAGCAGCTTAGAAAAACAGGGATTTGGCTACACCTTC | CASSLEKQGFGYTF